This TCR beta chain comes out of a study of T cells after yellow fever vaccination. V dropped 0 bases and J dropped 6 bases, with 9 bases sitting between them. This CDR3 spans 14 amino acids. CDR1 and CDR2 from the germline V gene are ENHRY and SYGVKD. Study-wide results and caveats: Of the clonotypes, a small share occurred in both CD4 and CD8 compartments.

A single record per CDR3 protein comes from TCRdb applying MiXCR to the 5' RACE reads. The sample has just over 250,000 distinct CDR3 sequences; around 4.9% are singletons. This clonotype was found a few times. Antigen: not known. This sequence originates from a man aged 18 to 35 who received the YFV17D yellow fever vaccine. V is TRBV10-3 and J is TRBJ1-5; perhaps TRBD1 as D (5 bases). Here the sequenced sample was CD4+ T cells sorted from PBMCs, taken on the day of the yellow fever booster vaccination. CDR3 in DNA: TGTGCCATCAGTGAGTCGCCAGGGAGTCAGCCCCAGCATTTT. Residues: CAISESPGSQPQHF.